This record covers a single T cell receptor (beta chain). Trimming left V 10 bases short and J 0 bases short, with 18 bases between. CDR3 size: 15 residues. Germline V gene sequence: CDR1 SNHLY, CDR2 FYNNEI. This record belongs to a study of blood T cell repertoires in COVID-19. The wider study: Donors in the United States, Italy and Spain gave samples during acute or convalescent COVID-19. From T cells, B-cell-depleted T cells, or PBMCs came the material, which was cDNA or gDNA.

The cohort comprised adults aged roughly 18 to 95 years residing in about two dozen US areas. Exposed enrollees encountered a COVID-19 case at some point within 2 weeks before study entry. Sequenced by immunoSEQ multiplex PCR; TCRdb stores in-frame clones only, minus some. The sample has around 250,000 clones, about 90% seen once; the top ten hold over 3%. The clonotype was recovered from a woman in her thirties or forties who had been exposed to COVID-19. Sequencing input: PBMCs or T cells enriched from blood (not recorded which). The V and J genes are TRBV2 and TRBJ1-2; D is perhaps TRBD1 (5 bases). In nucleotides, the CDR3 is TGTGCCAACAGGAGGGATCGGAACGCTAACTATGGCTACACCTTC. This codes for CANRRDRNANYGYTF.